Shown below are 21 T cell receptor beta chains from a single sample sequenced in a study of response to subunit inactivated influenza vaccine. TCRdb analysed the RT-PCR reads with MiXCR anew, one entry per CDR3 protein. Of some 160,000 distinct CDR3 sequences detected, roughly a tenth appear once; the ten largest clones hold 9.5% to 15%. Sample: non-naive T cells sorted from PBMCs, taken roughly 47 days after vaccination. These TCRs come from a man over 45 who received an inactivated influenza vaccine.

This clonotype came up many times. The chain uses TRBV4-2 and TRBJ2-3; D is possibly TRBD1 (7 bases). CDR1 is LGHNA, CDR2 YNFKEQ, per germline. The CDR3 is made up of 14 amino acids. Trimming removed 6 bases at V and 3 bases at J, with 13 bases between. CDR3 DNA sequence: TGTGCCAGCAGTCAACAGGGGAGGACAGATACGCAGTATTTT. Translated, it gives CASSQQGRTDTQYF.

This clonotype was detected many times. The chain employs TRBV20-1 and TRBJ2-3, with 10 bases aligning to TRBD2. This CDR3 has 15 amino acids. The trim removed 1 base at V and 4 bases at J, leaving 5 bases unmatched. Germline CDR1 and CDR2: DFQATT and SNEGSKA (reference sequence). The CDR3 loop is CSARGGLANADTQYF. The CDR3 coding sequence is TGCAGTGCTAGAGGGGGACTAGCGAACGCAGATACGCAGTATTTT.

The sample holds many counts of this clonotype. The rearrangement links TRBV4-1 to TRBJ2-7, with no clear D. Between the trimmed V and J ends, which lost 0 bases and 4 bases, there was a span of 13 bases. Looked up from germline, CDR1 is MGHRA and CDR2 is YSYEKL. The CDR3 spans 15 residues. The CDR3 is CASSQEAQILYEQYF. Here the CDR3 DNA reads TGCGCCAGCAGCCAAGAGGCCCAGATTCTTTACGAGCAGTACTTC.

This clonotype was recorded many times. The chain couples TRBV12-3 or TRBV12-4 to TRBJ2-7; D gene ambiguous. V was trimmed by 1 base and J by 6 bases, leaving 7 bases between them. The CDR3 sequence is 12 residues long. In DNA, the CDR3 is TGTGCCAGCAGTTTAGGGGGTGTCGAGCAGTACTTC. Translating gives CASSLGGVEQYF.

The chain combines TRBV30 with TRBJ2-1; perhaps TRBD1 as D (6 bases). This CDR3 has 12 amino acids. Germline CDR1 reads GTSNPN; CDR2 reads SVGIG (reference sequence). V was cut by 2 bases and J by 7 bases, with 9 bases left in between. The CDR3 sequence: CAWSRQVNEQFF. The CDR3 DNA reads TGTGCCTGGAGTCGACAGGTGAATGAGCAGTTCTTC. Drawing the rest from reference TRBV30 and TRBJ2-1, the complete variable domain is SQTIHQWPATLVQPVGSPLSLECTVEGTSNPNLYWYRQAAGRGLQLLFYSVGIGQISSEVPQNLSASRPQDRQFILSSKKLLLSDSGFYLCAWSRQVNEQFFGPGTRLTVL.

This clonotype was counted many times. This chain joins TRBV6-2 or TRBV6-3 and TRBJ1-1; possibly TRBD1 for D (5 bases). The CDR3 runs 14 residues. V was clipped by 3 bases and J by 7 bases, with 15 bases between them. The V gene's germline CDR1 is MNHEY and CDR2 SVGEGT. The CDR3 is CASSYWGGLSEAFF. The CDR3 DNA reads TGTGCCAGCAGTTATTGGGGGGGACTAAGTGAAGCTTTCTTT.

This clonotype was seen many times. V gene TRBV7-3 combines with J gene TRBJ2-1, with 8 bases fitting TRBD1. The V gene end was trimmed by 4 bases and the J gene end by 10 bases; junction bases not matched to a gene: 6. The CDR3 consists of 13 residues. Germline CDR1 and CDR2: SGHTA and FQGTGA. The CDR3 sequence: CASSSDRGTEQFF. The CDR3 region has the DNA TGTGCCAGCAGCTCCGACAGGGGTACGGAGCAGTTCTTC. The complete variable domain, with remaining parts taken from reference TRBV7-3 and TRBJ2-1, reads GAGVSQTPSNKVTEKGKYVELRCDPISGHTALYWYRQSLGQGPEFLIYFQGTGAADDSGLPNDRFFAVRPEGSVSTLKIQRTERGDSAVYLCASSSDRGTEQFFGPGTRLTVL.

This clonotype was observed a few times. V gene TRBV20-1 combines with J gene TRBJ2-7; TRBD2 agrees at 10 bases. The V gene end was trimmed by 6 bases and the J gene end by 0 bases; junction bases not matched to a gene: 5. Germline V gene sequence: CDR1 DFQATT, CDR2 SNEGSKA (reference sequence). The CDR3 is 14 amino acids. The CDR3 loop reads CSAVLAGNSYEQYF. DNA for the CDR3: TGCAGTGCAGTACTAGCGGGGAACTCCTACGAGCAGTACTTC.

The chain uses TRBV15 and TRBJ1-2; D is uncertain. Germline CDR1 and CDR2: LNHNV and YYDKDF (reference sequence). V was shortened by 0 bases and J by 3 bases, with 5 bases between the two germline ends. The CDR3 has 13 residues. CDR3 in amino acids: CATSRDIYYGYTF. The CDR3 bases are TGTGCCACCAGCAGAGATATATACTATGGCTACACCTTC.

This clonotype has only a few counts. V usage is TRBV9 and J usage is TRBJ2-5; TRBD1 matches 7 bases. The CDR3 contains 14 residues. The germline gives CDR1 SGDLS, CDR2 YYNGEE. The V gene end was trimmed by 3 bases and the J gene end by 5 bases; junction bases not matched to a gene: 7. CDR3 DNA: TGTGCCAGCAGCGAGACAGGGTGGGGGGAGACCCAGTACTTC. Amino acid sequence: CASSETGWGETQYF.

This chain uses TRBV28 with TRBJ2-1, with no clear D. This CDR3 is 12 amino acids long. Trimming cost V 4 bases and J 10 bases, with 11 bases left between them. CDR1 is MDHEN and CDR2 is SYDVKM in the germline V gene. CDR3 amino acids: CASSSSGQEQFF. Here the CDR3 DNA reads TGTGCCAGCAGTTCGTCGGGCCAGGAGCAGTTCTTC.

The chain carries TRBV4-2 and TRBJ2-2; 15 bases match TRBD2. This CDR3 comprises 20 residues. With V trimmed by 0 bases and J by 4 bases, 9 bases remained unmatched. Germline V lookup: CDR1 LGHNA, CDR2 YNFKEQ. CDR3 protein: CASSQDWGLAGGRGTGELFF. CDR3 sequence (DNA): TGTGCCAGCAGCCAAGATTGGGGACTAGCGGGGGGCCGGGGCACCGGGGAGCTGTTTTTT.

This clonotype was picked up a small number of times. The J gene is TRBJ2-5, the V gene TRBV7-8; maybe TRBD2 (5 bases). V was clipped by 1 base and J by 5 bases, with 11 bases between them. CDR3 length: 14 amino acids. Germline V gene lookup returns CDR1 SGHVS and CDR2 FQNEAQ. The CDR3 DNA is TGTGCCAGCAGCTTAGTACGGGGAATCGAGACCCAGTACTTC. Translating gives CASSLVRGIETQYF.

This clonotype turned up a few times. V gene TRBV20-1 combines with J gene TRBJ2-1; 12 bases are shared with TRBD2. Germline assignment: CDR1 DFQATT and CDR2 SNEGSKA (reference sequence). V lost 1 base to trimming and J lost 2 bases; unmatched junction nucleotides: 6. The CDR3 is 17 amino acids. The CDR3 is CSARGPGLAGTYNEQFF. CDR3 DNA: TGCAGTGCTAGAGGTCCGGGACTAGCGGGCACCTACAATGAGCAGTTCTTC.

This clonotype was detected ten times or more. It is likely a read error, because the conserved phenylalanine at the end of the CDR3 is missing. No DNA is shown, since the ends of the CDR3 on it are uncertain; the CDR3 is the one TCRdb lists. The V gene is TRBV12-3 or TRBV12-4, the J gene TRBJ1-1; the D call in the table, TRBD1, was not verified against the DNA. The CDR3 is 11 residues long, counting both termini. CDR3 loop: CASSLDRGSRM.

This clonotype showed up just a few times. The CDR3 DNA follows: TGCAGTGCTAGAGATATAGCCTTAGGGGGGTTCTTC. This encodes CSARDIALGGFF. The chain recombines TRBV20-1 with TRBJ2-1; D is possibly TRBD1 (6 bases). V gave up 0 bases and J gave up 15 bases, with 15 bases separating them. The germline CDR1 and CDR2 sequences are DFQATT and SNEGSKA (reference sequence). This CDR3 is 12 amino acids long.

The chain employs TRBV19 and TRBJ2-4, with TRBD2 identical over 8 bases. V lost 2 bases and J lost 6; bases outside the gene matches: 3. The CDR3 sequence is 14 residues long. Germline loops: CDR1 LNHDA, CDR2 SQIVND (reference sequence). The CDR3 reads CASSISGGPNIQYF. The CDR3 nucleotides are TGTGCCAGTAGTATAAGCGGGGGCCCAAACATTCAGTACTTC.

This clonotype was counted at least ten times. The chain couples TRBV20-1 to TRBJ2-1; 10 positions match TRBD2. V was clipped by 2 bases and J by 5 bases; unmatched bases: 12. The CDR3 is 17 residues long. Germline lookup yields CDR1 DFQATT and CDR2 SNEGSKA (reference sequence). CDR3: CSARRGVRLAGDNEQFF. In DNA, the CDR3 is TGCAGTGCTAGACGGGGCGTCAGGCTAGCGGGAGACAATGAGCAGTTCTTC.

This clonotype was found a few times. The genes are TRBV27 and TRBJ1-1, with 7 nucleotides matching TRBD1. Germline V gene lookup returns CDR1 MNHEY and CDR2 SMNVEV (reference sequence). The trim removed 5 bases at V and 7 bases at J, leaving 7 bases unmatched. The length of the CDR3 is 13 residues. CDR3 in amino acids: CASSLHRDSEAFF. CDR3 in DNA: TGTGCCAGCAGTCTACACCGGGACAGTGAAGCTTTCTTT.

This clonotype has a count of ten or more. The J gene is TRBJ1-1, the V gene TRBV29-1; maybe TRBD1 (6 bases). The CDR3 consists of 14 residues. Germline V gives CDR1 SQVTM, CDR2 ANQGSEA. The ends were cut back, 4 bases at V and 1 base at J, with 13 bases in the middle. The DNA of the CDR3 is TGCAGCGTTGCCCGGGAAGGGGGGAACACTGAAGCTTTCTTT. This gives the protein CSVAREGGNTEAFF.

This clonotype turned up a few times. The chain employs TRBV10-2 and TRBJ1-1, with a tentative D call TRBD1 (6 bases). V lost 6 bases to trimming and J lost 5 bases, with 13 bases between them. The CDR3 consists of 13 residues. The V gene's germline CDR1 is WSHSY and CDR2 SAAADI. The CDR3 coding sequence is TGCGCCAGCAGGGAACAGGGAGGGACTGAAGCTTTCTTT. This encodes CASREQGGTEAFF.